This T cell receptor beta chain was obtained from a study of shared clonotypes between healthy human individuals. The overall study: Donors consisted of two women and three men between 18 and 49.

Deep was the level at which the assay was run. On sorted subsets, replicate PCRs used about 200 ng DNA, or roughly 30,000 T cell genomes. This table comes from immunoSEQ multiplex PCR, and its TCRdb copy is limited to in-frame clones, with some not included. The sample consists of hundreds of thousands of clones, over 65% of them appearing once. Points from the study as a whole: Across four donors, naive CD4 shared 5% to 6.5%, naive CD8 around 3.5%, memory CD4 about 2.5%, memory CD8 0.4% to 0.5%.

The CDR3 has 14 amino acids. CDR1 MDHEN and CDR2 SYDVKM come from the germline V gene. Trimming shortened V by 6 bases and J by 15 bases, and 24 bases separated the two germline ends. A note on this clone: Its target is not known.

This TCR was recovered from a woman between 25 and 40 years old in good health. The V call is TRBV28, the J call TRBJ1-5; possibly TRBD1 for D (5 bases). The sequencing sample was made of memory CD4+ T cells sorted from blood. Described subset: CD45RA-negative fraction. The CDR3 region has the DNA TGTGCCAGCAGCAGTTTAAAGGGGCGGGAGCCTGGGCATTTT. It specifies CASSSLKGREPGHF.